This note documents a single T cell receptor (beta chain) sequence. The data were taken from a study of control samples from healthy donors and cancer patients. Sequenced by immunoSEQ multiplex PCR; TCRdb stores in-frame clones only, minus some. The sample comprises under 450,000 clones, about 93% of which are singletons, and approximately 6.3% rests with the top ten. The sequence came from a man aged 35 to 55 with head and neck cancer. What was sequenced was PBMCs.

The CDR3 bases are TGCAGCTGTAGCTTCCAAGAGACCCAGTACTTC. Translation: CSCSFQETQYF. This chain uses TRBV29-1 with TRBJ2-5; the D is unclear. Trimming stripped 8 bases from V and 1 base from J, with 8 bases between. Germline V CDR1 and CDR2: SQVTM, ANQGSEA. The CDR3 is 11 amino acids.